Below, 15 T cell receptor beta chains from the same sample are listed, as sequenced in a study of T cell responses to AZD1222 COVID-19 vaccine. The data were produced by immunoSEQ multiplex PCR, yet TCRdb's version contains in-frame clones alone and is incomplete. Counted here are about 88,000 clones, 85% to 90% occurring once; the ten biggest clones make up approximately 5.2%. This specimen consisted of peripheral blood, obtained 28 days after the second AZD1222 dose. The receptors derive from an adult who received the AZD1222 COVID-19 vaccine.

J is TRBJ1-2 and V is TRBV5-1; tentative D call: TRBD1 (6 bases). Germline-derived CDR1 and CDR2 are SGHRS and YFSETQ. Trimming removed 1 base from V and 3 bases from J, with 13 bases in between. The CDR3 is 15 residues long. The CDR3: CASSLTPGGDYGYTF. The CDR3, as DNA: TGCGCCAGCAGCTTGACCCCGGGGGGCGACTATGGCTACACCTTC.

The chain has TRBV7-9 and TRBJ2-7; D call uncertain. Trimming removed 1 base from V and 4 bases from J, with 5 bases in between. The CDR3 covers 12 residues. CDR1 and CDR2 from the germline V gene are SEHNR and FQNEAQ (reference sequence). The DNA for the CDR3 is TGTGCCAGCAGCTTAGTGGAGTACGAGCAGTACTTC. Protein product: CASSLVEYEQYF.

The rearrangement joins TRBV5-1 to TRBJ1-5, with a weak D call TRBD1 (6 bases). In germline, CDR1 is SGHRS, CDR2 YFSETQ. This CDR3 has 13 amino acids. V lost 4 bases and J 10 bases, leaving 15 bases between the germline ends. DNA for the CDR3: TGCGCCAGCAGCCTGGACAGCATGAGCCCCCAGCATTTT. It is translated as CASSLDSMSPQHF.

The chain is built from TRBV25-1 and TRBJ1-2, with D perhaps matching TRBD1 (6 bases). Between the trimmed V and J ends, which lost 4 bases and 4 bases, there was a span of 19 bases. Germline CDR1 and CDR2: MGHDK and SYGVNS. The CDR3 has 16 amino acids. CDR3 in amino acids: CASSANLQGRSYGYTF. The CDR3 DNA follows: TGTGCCAGCAGTGCTAACTTACAGGGTAGGAGCTATGGCTACACCTTC.

The V and J genes are TRBV7-9 and TRBJ1-2, with D hard to call. Germline V gene sequence: CDR1 SEHNR, CDR2 FQNEAQ (reference sequence). The V gene lost 0 bases and the J gene lost 7 bases, with 3 bases spanning the gap. This CDR3 contains 11 residues. CDR3 protein: CASSLAGGYTF. The CDR3 region has the DNA TGTGCCAGCAGCTTAGCGGGTGGCTACACCTTC. Using reference TRBV7-9 and TRBJ1-2 for the parts outside the CDR3, the full variable domain is DTGVSQNPRHKITKRGQNVTFRCDPISEHNRLYWYRQTLGQGPEFLTYFQNEAQLEKSRLLSDRFSAERPKGSFSTLEIQRTEQGDSAMYLCASSLAGGYTFGSGTRLTVV.

The rearrangement joins TRBV6-1 to TRBJ1-2, with a weak D call TRBD1 (5 bases). V lost 1 base and J lost 3, with 12 bases in between. The CDR3 is 15 residues long. CDR1 and CDR2 (germline): MNHNS, SASEGT. This CDR3 reads CASSEGPRADYGYTF. DNA of the CDR3: TGTGCCAGCAGTGAAGGGCCCAGGGCAGACTATGGCTACACCTTC.

The table lists this clone with a few counts. V and J are TRBV18 and TRBJ1-1; 7 bases agree with TRBD1. Germline V gene sequence: CDR1 KGHSH, CDR2 LQKENI. Germline trimming cut 2 bases from V and 10 bases from J; bases unmatched to any gene: 10. The CDR3 is made up of 14 amino acids. This CDR3 reads CASSPSDRGHIAFF. The CDR3 DNA reads TGTGCCAGCTCACCATCGGATAGGGGGCATATAGCTTTCTTT.

DNA for the CDR3: TGTGCCAGCTCACCGGGGACTTGGGAGACCCAGTACTTC. Its translation: CASSPGTWETQYF. This sequence joins TRBV18 and TRBJ2-5, with D tentatively TRBD2 (6 bases). Germline V gene lookup returns CDR1 KGHSH and CDR2 LQKENI. Trimming left V 3 bases short and J 5 bases short, with 10 bases between. This CDR3 has 13 amino acids.

The V call is TRBV6-5, the J call TRBJ1-2, with D maybe TRBD1 (5 bases). The V and J ends lost 0 bases and 0 bases respectively, with 8 bases between them. This CDR3 region has 15 residues. CDR1 is MNHEY and CDR2 is SVGAGI in the germline V gene. This CDR3 is CASSYSGATNYGYTF. In DNA form, the CDR3 reads TGTGCCAGCAGTTACTCAGGGGCCACTAACTATGGCTACACCTTC.

The chain joins TRBV7-9 to TRBJ2-5; no firm D call. Trimming cost V 4 bases and J 3 bases, with 3 bases left between them. Germline V gene lookup returns CDR1 SEHNR and CDR2 FQNEAQ (reference sequence). The CDR3 totals 11 residues. The DNA for the CDR3 is TGTGCCAGCAGCTGGAAAGAGACCCAGTACTTC. Protein: CASSWKETQYF.

This clone was detected a few times. The chain carries TRBV10-1 and TRBJ1-6; D remains ambiguous. The length of the CDR3 is 17 residues. Deletions cut 6 bases from V and 0 bases from J, with 15 bases between. The germline V gene encodes CDR1 WNHNN and CDR2 SYGVQD (reference sequence). This chain's CDR3 is CASSAFGSGSYNSPLHF. DNA for the CDR3: TGCGCCAGCAGCGCCTTTGGGTCGGGCTCCTATAATTCACCCCTCCACTTT.

This clone was observed a single time. The chain is built from TRBV25-1 and TRBJ1-2; D is unresolved. The germline CDR1 and CDR2 sequences are MGHDK and SYGVNS. Deletions cut 3 bases from V and 6 bases from J, with 11 bases between. The CDR3 is 13 amino acids. The CDR3, as DNA: TGTGCCAGCAGTGATCCTCCGGTGGATGGCTACACCTTC. Protein product: CASSDPPVDGYTF.

The rearrangement links TRBV6-6 to TRBJ1-1; weak D call: TRBD1 (5 bases). Germline V gives CDR1 MNHNY, CDR2 SVGAGI (reference sequence). The CDR3 is 12 residues long. The V end lost 6 bases, the J end lost 11 bases, and 16 bases lay between the germline ends. This CDR3 reads CASRTPGPGAFF. CDR3 bases: TGTGCCAGCAGGACACCGGGCCCAGGGGCTTTCTTT.

The gene calls are TRBV30 and TRBJ1-2; no clear D gene. The V gene's germline CDR1 is GTSNPN and CDR2 SVGIG (reference sequence). This CDR3 has 13 amino acids. V shed 3 bases and J shed 0 bases, with 8 bases lying between them. This CDR3 reads CAWSQEANYGYTF. For the CDR3, the DNA is TGTGCCTGGAGCCAGGAAGCTAACTATGGCTACACCTTC. Full variable domain (outside the CDR3, taken from reference TRBV30 and TRBJ1-2): SQTIHQWPATLVQPVGSPLSLECTVEGTSNPNLYWYRQAAGRGLQLLFYSVGIGQISSEVPQNLSASRPQDRQFILSSKKLLLSDSGFYLCAWSQEANYGYTFGSGTRLTVV.

The count of this clone is one. The chain employs TRBV6-5 and TRBJ2-7, with D maybe TRBD2 (6 bases). The CDR3 extends over 15 amino acids. Per germline, CDR1 MNHEY and CDR2 SVGAGI. Trimming stripped 6 bases from V and 5 bases from J, with 20 bases between. The CDR3 DNA reads as TGTGCCAGCAGGAGGGAACGGGGGATTGGGGACGAGCAGTACTTC. Its translation: CASRRERGIGDEQYF.